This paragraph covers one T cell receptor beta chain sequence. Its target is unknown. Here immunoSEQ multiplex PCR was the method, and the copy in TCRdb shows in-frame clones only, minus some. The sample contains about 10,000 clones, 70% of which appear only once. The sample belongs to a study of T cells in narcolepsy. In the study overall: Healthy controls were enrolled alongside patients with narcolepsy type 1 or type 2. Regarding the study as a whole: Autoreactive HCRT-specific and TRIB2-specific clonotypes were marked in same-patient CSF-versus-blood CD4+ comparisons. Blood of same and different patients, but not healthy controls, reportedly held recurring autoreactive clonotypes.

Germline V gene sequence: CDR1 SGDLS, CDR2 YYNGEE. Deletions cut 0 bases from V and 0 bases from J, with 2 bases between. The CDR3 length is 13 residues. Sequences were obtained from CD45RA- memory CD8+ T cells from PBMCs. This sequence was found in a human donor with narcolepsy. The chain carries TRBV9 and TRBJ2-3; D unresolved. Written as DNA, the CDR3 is TGTGCCAGCAGCGTAGAGAGCACAGATACGCAGTATTTT. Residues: CASSVESTDTQYF.